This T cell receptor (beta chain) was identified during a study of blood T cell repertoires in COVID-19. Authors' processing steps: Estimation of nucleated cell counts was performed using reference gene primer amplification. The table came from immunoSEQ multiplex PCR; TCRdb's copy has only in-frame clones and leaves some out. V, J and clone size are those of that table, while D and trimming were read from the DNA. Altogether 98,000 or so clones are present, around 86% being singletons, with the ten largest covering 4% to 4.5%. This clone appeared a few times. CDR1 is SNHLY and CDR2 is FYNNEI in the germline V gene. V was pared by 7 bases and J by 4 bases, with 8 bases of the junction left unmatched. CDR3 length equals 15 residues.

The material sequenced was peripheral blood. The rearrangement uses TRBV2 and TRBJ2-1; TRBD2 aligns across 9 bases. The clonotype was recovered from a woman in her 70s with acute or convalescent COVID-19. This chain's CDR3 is CASTSEAGGYNEQFF. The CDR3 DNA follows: TGTGCCAGCACGTCTGAAGCGGGAGGATACAATGAGCAGTTCTTC.